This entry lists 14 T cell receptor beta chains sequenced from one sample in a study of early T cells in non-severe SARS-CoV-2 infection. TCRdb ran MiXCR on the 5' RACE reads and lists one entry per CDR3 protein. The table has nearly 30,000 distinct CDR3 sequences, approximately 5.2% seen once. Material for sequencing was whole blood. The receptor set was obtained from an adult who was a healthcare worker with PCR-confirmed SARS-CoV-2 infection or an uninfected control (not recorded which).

CDR3 amino acids: CASSYSPPLWDGANEKLFF. The CDR3 nucleotides are TGTGCCAGCAGTTACTCCCCCCCCCTGTGGGACGGTGCTAATGAAAAACTGTTTTTT. The gene calls are TRBV6-5 and TRBJ1-4; a weak D match, TRBD1 (5 bases). The germline gives CDR1 MNHEY, CDR2 SVGAGI. This CDR3 is built from 19 residues. Deletions cut 0 bases from V and 3 bases from J, with 20 bases between.

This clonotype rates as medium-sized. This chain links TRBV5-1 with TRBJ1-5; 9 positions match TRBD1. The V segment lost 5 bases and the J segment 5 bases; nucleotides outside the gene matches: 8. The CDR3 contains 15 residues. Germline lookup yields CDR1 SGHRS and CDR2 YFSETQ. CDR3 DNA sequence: TGCGCCAGCAGTTGGACAGGGGACAGCCATCAGCCCCAGCATTTT. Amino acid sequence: CASSWTGDSHQPQHF. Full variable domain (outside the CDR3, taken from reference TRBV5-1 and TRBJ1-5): KAGVTQTPRYLIKTRGQQVTLSCSPISGHRSVSWYQQTPGQGLQFLFEYFSETQRNKGNFPGRFSGRQFSNSRSEMNVSTLELGDSALYLCASSWTGDSHQPQHFGDGTRLSIL.

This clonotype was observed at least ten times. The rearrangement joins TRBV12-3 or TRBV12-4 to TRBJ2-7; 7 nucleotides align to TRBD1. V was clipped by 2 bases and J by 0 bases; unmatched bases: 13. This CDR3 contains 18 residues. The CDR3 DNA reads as TGTGCCAGCAGTTTAAGAGATGGGGACAGTAAGAGCTCCTACGAGCAGTACTTC. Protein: CASSLRDGDSKSSYEQYF.

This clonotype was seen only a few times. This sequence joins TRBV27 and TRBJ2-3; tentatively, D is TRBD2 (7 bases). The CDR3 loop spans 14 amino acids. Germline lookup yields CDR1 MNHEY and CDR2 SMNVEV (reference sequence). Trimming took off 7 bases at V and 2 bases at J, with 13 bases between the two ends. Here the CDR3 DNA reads TGTGCCAGCAAAGGGGGGGGGTACACAGATACGCAGTATTTT. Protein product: CASKGGGYTDTQYF.

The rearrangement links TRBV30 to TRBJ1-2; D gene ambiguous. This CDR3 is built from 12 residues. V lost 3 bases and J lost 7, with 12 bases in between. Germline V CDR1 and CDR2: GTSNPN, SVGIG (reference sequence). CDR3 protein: CAWSPLYTGYTF. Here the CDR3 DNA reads TGTGCCTGGAGCCCTTTGTACACTGGCTACACCTTC.

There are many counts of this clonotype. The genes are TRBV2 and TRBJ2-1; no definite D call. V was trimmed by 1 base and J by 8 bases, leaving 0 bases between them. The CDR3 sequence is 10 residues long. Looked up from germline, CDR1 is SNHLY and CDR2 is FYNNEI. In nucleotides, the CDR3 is TGTGCCAGCAGTGAAGATGAGCAGTTCTTC. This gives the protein CASSEDEQFF.

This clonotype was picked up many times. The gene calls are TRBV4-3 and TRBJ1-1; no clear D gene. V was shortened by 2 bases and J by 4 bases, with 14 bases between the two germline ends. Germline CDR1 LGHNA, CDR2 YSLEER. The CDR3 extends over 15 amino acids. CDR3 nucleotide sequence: TGCGCCAGCAGCCAAATCTGGGGATTTGGCACTGAAGCTTTCTTT. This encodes CASSQIWGFGTEAFF.

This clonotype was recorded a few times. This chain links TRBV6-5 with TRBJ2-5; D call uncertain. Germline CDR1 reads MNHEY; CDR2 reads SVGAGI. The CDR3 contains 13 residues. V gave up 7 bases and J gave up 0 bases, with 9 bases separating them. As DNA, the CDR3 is TGTGCCAGCATGCGACCGTACCAAGAGACCCAGTACTTC. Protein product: CASMRPYQETQYF.

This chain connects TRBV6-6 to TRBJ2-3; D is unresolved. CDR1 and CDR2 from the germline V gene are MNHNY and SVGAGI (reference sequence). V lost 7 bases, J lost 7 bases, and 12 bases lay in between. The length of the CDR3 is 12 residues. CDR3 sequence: CASTNHRNTQYF. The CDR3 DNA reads TGTGCCAGCACCAACCACCGGAATACGCAGTATTTT.

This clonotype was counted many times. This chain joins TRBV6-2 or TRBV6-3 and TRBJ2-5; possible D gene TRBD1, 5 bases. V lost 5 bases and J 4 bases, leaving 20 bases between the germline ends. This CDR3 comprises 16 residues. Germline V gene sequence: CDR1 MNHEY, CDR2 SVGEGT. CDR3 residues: CASSTQGARIVETQYF. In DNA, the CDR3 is TGTGCCAGCAGTACGCAAGGGGCAAGAATTGTAGAGACCCAGTACTTC.

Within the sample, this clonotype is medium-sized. The CDR3: CSASWEGRGTDTQYF. The CDR3 nucleotides are TGCAGTGCTAGCTGGGAGGGACGGGGCACAGATACGCAGTATTTT. This chain connects TRBV20-1 to TRBJ2-3; 7 nucleotides align to TRBD2. The germline CDR1 and CDR2 sequences are DFQATT and SNEGSKA (reference sequence). The CDR3 is made up of 15 amino acids. J lost 1 base, V lost 3 bases, and 7 bases had no gene match.

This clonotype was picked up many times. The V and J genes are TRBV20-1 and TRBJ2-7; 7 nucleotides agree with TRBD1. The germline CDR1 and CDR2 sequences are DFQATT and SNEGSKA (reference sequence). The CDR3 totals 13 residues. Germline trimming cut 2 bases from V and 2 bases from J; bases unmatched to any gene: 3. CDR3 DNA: TGCAGTGCTAGACGGGACAGCCCCTACGAGCAGTACTTC. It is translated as CSARRDSPYEQYF.

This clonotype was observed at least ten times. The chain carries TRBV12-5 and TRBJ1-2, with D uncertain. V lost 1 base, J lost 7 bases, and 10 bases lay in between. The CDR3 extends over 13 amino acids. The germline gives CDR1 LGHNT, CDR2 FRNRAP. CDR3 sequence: CASGLGEWAGYTF. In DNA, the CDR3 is TGTGCTAGTGGTTTGGGGGAGTGGGCTGGCTACACCTTC.

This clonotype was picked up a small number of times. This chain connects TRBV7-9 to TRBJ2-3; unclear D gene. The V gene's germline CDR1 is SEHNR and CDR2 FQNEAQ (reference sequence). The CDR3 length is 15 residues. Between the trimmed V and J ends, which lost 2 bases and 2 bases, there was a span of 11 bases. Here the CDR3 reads CASSLFPADTDTQYF. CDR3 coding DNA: TGTGCCAGCAGCTTATTCCCGGCCGACACAGATACGCAGTATTTT.